This T cell receptor beta chain was identified during a study of early T cells in non-severe SARS-CoV-2 infection. Study details: Unpaired chains resulted from sequencing bulk RNA of unsorted whole blood.

Individual cDNA molecules received unique molecular identifiers during library preparation. Each CDR3 protein is one row after TCRdb ran MiXCR on the 5' RACE reads. The repertoire holds around 50,000 distinct CDR3 sequences, with about 10% as singletons. The CDR3 consists of 15 residues. Trimming shortened V by 4 bases and J by 7 bases, and 16 bases separated the two germline ends. Germline V CDR1 and CDR2: SNHLY, FYNNEI. The TCR comes from an adult who was a healthcare worker with PCR-confirmed SARS-CoV-2 infection or an uninfected control (not recorded which). The material sequenced was whole blood. The chain uses TRBV2 and TRBJ2-2; D could derive from TRBD1 or TRBD2 (6 bases each). CDR3 coding DNA: TGTGCCAGCAGTGTAAGGGGGGAGTCAGGCGGGGAGCTGTTTTTT. Translated: CASSVRGESGGELFF.